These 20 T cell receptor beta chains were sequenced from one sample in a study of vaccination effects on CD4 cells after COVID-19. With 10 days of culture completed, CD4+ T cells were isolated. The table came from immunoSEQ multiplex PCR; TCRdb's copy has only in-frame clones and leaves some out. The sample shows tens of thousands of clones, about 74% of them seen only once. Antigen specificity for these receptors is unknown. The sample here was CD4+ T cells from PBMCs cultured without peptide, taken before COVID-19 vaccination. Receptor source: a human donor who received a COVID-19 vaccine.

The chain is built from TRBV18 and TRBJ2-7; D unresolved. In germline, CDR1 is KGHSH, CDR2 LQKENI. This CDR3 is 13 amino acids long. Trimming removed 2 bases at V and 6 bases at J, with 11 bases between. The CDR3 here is CASSPAGPTEQYV. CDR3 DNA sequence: TGTGCCAGCTCACCAGCCGGCCCCACCGAGCAGTACGTC.

The CDR3 spells CASSLVRGGETQYF. CDR3 DNA sequence: TGCGCCAGCAGCTTGGTCCGAGGGGGGGAGACCCAGTACTTC. This chain uses TRBV5-1 with TRBJ2-5; D tentatively fits TRBD1 or TRBD2 (6 bases each). Trimming took 0 bases from V and 5 from J, leaving 11 bases between them. Per the germline V gene, CDR1 is SGHRS and CDR2 is YFSETQ. CDR3 length: 14 amino acids.

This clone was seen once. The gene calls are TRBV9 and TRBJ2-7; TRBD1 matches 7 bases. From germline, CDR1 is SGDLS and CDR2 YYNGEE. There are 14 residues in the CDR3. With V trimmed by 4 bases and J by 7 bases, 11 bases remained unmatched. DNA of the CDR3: TGTGCCAGCAGCCCCAGGACAGGAGGCTATGAGCAGTACGTC. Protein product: CASSPRTGGYEQYV.

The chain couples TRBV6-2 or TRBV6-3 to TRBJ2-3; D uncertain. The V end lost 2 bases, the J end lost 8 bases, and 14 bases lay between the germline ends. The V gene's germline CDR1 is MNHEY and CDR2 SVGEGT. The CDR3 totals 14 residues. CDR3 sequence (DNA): TGTGCCAGCAGTTACCCAGACGGATTCGCTACGCAGTATTTT. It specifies CASSYPDGFATQYF.

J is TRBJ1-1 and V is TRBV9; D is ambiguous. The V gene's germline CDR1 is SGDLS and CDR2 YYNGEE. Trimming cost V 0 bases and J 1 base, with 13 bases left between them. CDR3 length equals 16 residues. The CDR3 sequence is CASSVGAGDGNTEAFF. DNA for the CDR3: TGTGCCAGCAGCGTAGGGGCCGGGGATGGGAACACTGAAGCTTTCTTT.

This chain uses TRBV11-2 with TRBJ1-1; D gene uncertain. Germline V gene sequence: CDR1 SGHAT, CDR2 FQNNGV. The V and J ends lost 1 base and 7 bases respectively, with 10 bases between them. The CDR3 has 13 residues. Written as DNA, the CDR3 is TGTGCCAGCAGCTTAGGCCCCAGTGGTGAAGCTTTCTTT. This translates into CASSLGPSGEAFF.

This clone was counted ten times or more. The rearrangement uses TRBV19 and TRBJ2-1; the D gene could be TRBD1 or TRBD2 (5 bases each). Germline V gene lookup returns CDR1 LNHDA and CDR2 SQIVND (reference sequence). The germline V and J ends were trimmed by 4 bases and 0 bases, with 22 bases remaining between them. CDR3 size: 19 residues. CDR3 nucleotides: TGTGCCAGTAGTACTCAGCCGGGACGAGGCCCAAGCTCCTACAATGAGCAGTTCTTC. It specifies CASSTQPGRGPSSYNEQFF.

CDR3 sequence reads: CASSRGQGSGELFF. The CDR3 bases are TGCGCCAGCAGTAGGGGACAGGGGTCCGGGGAGCTGTTTTTT. The chain recombines TRBV10-1 with TRBJ2-2; TRBD1 matches at 10 bases. Germline CDR1 and CDR2: WNHNN and SYGVQD (reference sequence). This CDR3 is built from 14 residues. The J segment lost 6 bases and the V segment lost 5 bases, leaving 3 bases of the junction unmatched.

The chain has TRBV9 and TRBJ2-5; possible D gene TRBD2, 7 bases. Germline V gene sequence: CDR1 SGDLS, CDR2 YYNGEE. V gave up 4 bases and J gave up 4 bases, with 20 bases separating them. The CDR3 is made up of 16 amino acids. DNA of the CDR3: TGTGCCAGCAGCCCCACGCGGGGGCATATCCGAGAGACCCAGTACTTC. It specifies CASSPTRGHIRETQYF. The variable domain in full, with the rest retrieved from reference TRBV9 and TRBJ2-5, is DSGVTQTPKHLITATGQRVTLRCSPRSGDLSVYWYQQSLDQGLQFLIQYYNGEERAKGNILERFSAQQFPDLHSELNLSSLELGDSALYFCASSPTRGHIRETQYFGPGTRLLVL.

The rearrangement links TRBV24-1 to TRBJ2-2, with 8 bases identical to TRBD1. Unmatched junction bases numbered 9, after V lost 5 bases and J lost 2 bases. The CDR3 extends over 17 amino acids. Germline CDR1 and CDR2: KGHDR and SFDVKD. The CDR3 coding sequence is TGTGCCACCAGTGGATCTGACAGGGGCGTTAACACCGGGGAGCTGTTTTTT. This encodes CATSGSDRGVNTGELFF.

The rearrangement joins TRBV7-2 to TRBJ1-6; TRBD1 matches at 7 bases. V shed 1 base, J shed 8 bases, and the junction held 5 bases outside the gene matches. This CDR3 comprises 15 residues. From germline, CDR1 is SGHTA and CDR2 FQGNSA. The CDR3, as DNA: TGTGCCAGCAGCTTAGGTGCGGACAGGCATTCACCCCTCCACTTT. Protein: CASSLGADRHSPLHF.

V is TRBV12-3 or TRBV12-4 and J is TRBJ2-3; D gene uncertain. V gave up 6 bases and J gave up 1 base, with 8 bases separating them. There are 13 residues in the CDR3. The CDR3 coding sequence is TGTGCCAGCAGCCCCTTAGGCACAGATACGCAGTATTTT. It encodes CASSPLGTDTQYF.

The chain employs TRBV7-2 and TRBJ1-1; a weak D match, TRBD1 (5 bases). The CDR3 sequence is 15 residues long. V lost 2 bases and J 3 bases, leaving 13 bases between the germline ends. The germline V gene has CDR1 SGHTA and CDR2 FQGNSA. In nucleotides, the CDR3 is TGTGCCAGCAGCTTATCCTGGGGGGGGGACACTGAAGCTTTCTTT. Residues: CASSLSWGGDTEAFF.

CDR3 residues: CASTNTGELFF. In DNA, the CDR3 is TGTGCCAGCACCAACACCGGGGAGCTGTTTTTT. This chain joins TRBV6-5 and TRBJ2-2; D gene unclear. V lost 7 bases and J lost 2, with 2 bases in between. CDR1 is MNHEY and CDR2 is SVGAGI in the germline V gene. This CDR3 is built from 11 residues.

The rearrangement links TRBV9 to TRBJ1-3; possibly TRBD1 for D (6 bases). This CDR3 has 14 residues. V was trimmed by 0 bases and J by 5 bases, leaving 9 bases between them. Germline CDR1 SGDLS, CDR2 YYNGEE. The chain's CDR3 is CASSVEQGRNTIYF. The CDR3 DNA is TGTGCCAGCAGCGTAGAGCAGGGGAGAAACACCATATATTTT.

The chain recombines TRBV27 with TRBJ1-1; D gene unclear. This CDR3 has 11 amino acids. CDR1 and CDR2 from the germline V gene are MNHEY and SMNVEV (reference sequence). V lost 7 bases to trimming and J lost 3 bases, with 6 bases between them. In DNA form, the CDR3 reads TGTGCCAGCACAGGATACACTGAAGCTTTCTTT. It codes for CASTGYTEAFF.

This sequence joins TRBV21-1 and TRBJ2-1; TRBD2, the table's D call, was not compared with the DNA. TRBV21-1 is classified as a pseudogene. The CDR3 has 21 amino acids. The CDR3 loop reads CASSKALTGTSGGGSYNEQFF. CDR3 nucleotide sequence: TGTGCCAGCAGCAAGGCCCTCACCGGGACTAGCGGGGGGGGCTCCTACAATGAGCAGTTCTTC.

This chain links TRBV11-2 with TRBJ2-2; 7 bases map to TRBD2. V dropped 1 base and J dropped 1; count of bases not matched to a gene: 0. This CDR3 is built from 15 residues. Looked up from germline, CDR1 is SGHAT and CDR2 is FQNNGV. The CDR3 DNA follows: TGTGCCAGCAGCTTAGCGGGGGGGAACACCGGGGAGCTGTTTTTT. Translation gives CASSLAGGNTGELFF. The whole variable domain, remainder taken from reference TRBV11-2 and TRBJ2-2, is EAGVAQSPRYKIIEKRQSVAFWCNPISGHATLYWYQQILGQGPKLLIQFQNNGVVDDSQLPKDRFSAERLKGVDSTLKIQPAKLEDSAVYLCASSLAGGNTGELFFGEGSRLTVL.

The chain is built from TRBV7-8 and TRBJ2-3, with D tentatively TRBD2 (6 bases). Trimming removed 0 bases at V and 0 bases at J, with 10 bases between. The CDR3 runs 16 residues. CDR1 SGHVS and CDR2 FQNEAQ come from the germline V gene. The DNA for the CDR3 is TGTGCCAGCAGCTTAGCTGGGGGGATTAGCACAGATACGCAGTATTTT. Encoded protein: CASSLAGGISTDTQYF.

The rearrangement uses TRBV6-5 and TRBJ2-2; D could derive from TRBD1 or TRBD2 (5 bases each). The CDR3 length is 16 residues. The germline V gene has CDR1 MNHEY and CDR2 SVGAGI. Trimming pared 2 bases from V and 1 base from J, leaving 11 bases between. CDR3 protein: CASSYPLGGNTGELFF. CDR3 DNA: TGTGCCAGCAGTTACCCCCTTGGGGGGAACACCGGGGAGCTGTTTTTT.